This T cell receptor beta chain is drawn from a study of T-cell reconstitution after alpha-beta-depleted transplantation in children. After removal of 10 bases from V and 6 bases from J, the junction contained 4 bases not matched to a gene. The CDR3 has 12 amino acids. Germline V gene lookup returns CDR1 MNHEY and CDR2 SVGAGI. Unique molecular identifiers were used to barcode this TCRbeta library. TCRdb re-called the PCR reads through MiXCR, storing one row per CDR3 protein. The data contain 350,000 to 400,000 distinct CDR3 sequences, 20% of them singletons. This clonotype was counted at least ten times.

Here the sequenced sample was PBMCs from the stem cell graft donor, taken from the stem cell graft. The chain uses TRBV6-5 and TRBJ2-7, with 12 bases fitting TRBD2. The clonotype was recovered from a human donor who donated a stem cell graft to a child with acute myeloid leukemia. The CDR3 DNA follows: TGTGCCACCTCACTAGCGGGAGGCGAGCAGTACTTC. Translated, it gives CATSLAGGEQYF.